This T cell receptor beta chain was observed in a study of T-cell memory formation after mild COVID-19. At the level of the study: TCR clusters largely stayed donor specific. Study observations and caveats: Pre-infection memory carried some responding clones, suggesting that cross-reactive memory joined.

This clonotype was seen many times. Its antigen is undetermined. V was shortened by 4 bases and J by 0 bases, with 12 bases between the two germline ends. Per germline, CDR1 LGHDT and CDR2 YNNKEL (reference sequence). The CDR3 loop spans 15 amino acids. TCRdb re-derived calls from the 5' RACE reads in MiXCR, one entry per CDR3 protein. Counted here are 280,000 or so distinct CDR3 sequences, 7% to 10% occurring once; the ten biggest clones make up approximately 22%. V and J are TRBV3-1 and TRBJ1-1, with D hard to call. The TCR sequence derives from a man between 18 and 35 years old who had mild COVID-19 (a few samples of this study predate the infection). Cell type and time point are not known. Sequences were obtained from PBMCs or a T cell subset sorted from them (not recorded which). The CDR3 bases are TGTGCCAGCAGCCCCGTTGCGACCATGAACACTGAAGCTTTCTTT. It codes for CASSPVATMNTEAFF.